This T cell receptor (beta chain) was captured by sequencing in a study of cytomegalovirus exposure and HLA in healthy donors. Background on the study: Early released data comprised about 84 million unique TCRs from HLA-typed donors.

To note about this clone: Its antigen is undetermined.

CDR3 size: 12 residues. Germline V gene sequence: CDR1 MNHNS, CDR2 SASEGT. Trimming took off 6 bases at V and 2 bases at J, with 6 bases between the two ends. 13 Jbeta primers and 60 Vbeta primers were used for the PCR. Clones were sequenced by immunoSEQ multiplex PCR, and TCRdb holds only the in-frame ones, with some missing. The sample carries approximately 240,000 clones, approximately 84% recorded once. Overall study findings and caveats: Earlier results showed most TCR beta V segments being productive about 87% or about 30% of the time. Later on, a genetic analysis was performed. It linked a missense variant in DCLRE1C with V- and J-gene trimming of TCR beta.

The sequencing input was PBMCs. The genes are TRBV6-1 and TRBJ2-3; D unclear. This TCR was recovered from a woman between 40 and 55 years old in good health and CMV-seronegative. The CDR3 protein is CASRAPTDTQYF. CDR3 nucleotide sequence: TGTGCCAGCAGGGCCCCCACAGATACGCAGTATTTT.